This T cell receptor beta chain originates from a study of CD8 T cells in Susac syndrome. Study as a whole: The sequenced Susac syndrome patients comprised roughly 6 with active disease and roughly eight in remission. At the time their blood was drawn, patients with Susac syndrome were either therapy-naive, on corticosteroids (with some of them also receiving intravenous immunoglobulin), or on intravenous immunoglobulin alone.

V gave up 4 bases and J gave up 16 bases, with 14 bases separating them. Per the germline V gene, CDR1 is DFQATT and CDR2 is SNEGSKA (reference sequence). The CDR3 runs to 11 residues. Random hexamers were used to reverse transcribe the RNA input (roughly 0.5 to 1 ug). MiXCR, applied by TCRdb to the immunoSEQ multiplex PCR reads, yields one record per CDR3 protein. The data show roughly 150,000 distinct CDR3 sequences, 95% seen once. The J gene is TRBJ1-6, the V gene TRBV20-1; no firm D call. Sequenced sample: CD4+ T cells from PBMCs. This sequence was found in a human donor with Susac syndrome. The CDR3 nucleotides read TGCAGTGCTAACTGGAGGTTCGGGCTCCACTTT. Its protein is CSANWRFGLHF.